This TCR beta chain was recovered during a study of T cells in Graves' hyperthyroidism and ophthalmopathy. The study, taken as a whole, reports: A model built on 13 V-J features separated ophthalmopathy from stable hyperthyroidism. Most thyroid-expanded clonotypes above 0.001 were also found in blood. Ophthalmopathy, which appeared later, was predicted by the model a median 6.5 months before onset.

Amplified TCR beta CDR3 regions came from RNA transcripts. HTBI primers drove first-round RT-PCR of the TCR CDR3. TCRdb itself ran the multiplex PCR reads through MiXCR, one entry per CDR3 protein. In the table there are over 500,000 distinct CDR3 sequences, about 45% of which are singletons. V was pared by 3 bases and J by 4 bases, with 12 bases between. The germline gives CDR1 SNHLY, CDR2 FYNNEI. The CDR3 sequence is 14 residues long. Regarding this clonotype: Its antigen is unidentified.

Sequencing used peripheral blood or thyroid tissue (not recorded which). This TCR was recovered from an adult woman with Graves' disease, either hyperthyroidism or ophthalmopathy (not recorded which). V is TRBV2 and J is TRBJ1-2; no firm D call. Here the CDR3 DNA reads TGTGCCAGCAGTGATATGGGCAGCAGCTATGGCTACACCTTC. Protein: CASSDMGSSYGYTF.